This record looks at one TCR beta chain sequence and its context. The antigen is undetermined. Only in-frame clones appear in the TCRdb table, and some are missing; sequencing was by immunoSEQ multiplex PCR. The sample consists of under 7,000 clones, less than 80% of them appearing once. The sample originates from a study of tumor-infiltrating lymphocytes in localized non-small cell lung cancer. Study summary: Several tumor histologies, both smoking statuses, and some post-neoadjuvant chemotherapy samples were included. Tumor tissue and non-adjacent uninvolved lung came from each patient.

Study-level results: Only some patients had TCR sequencing, depending on available tissue.

The trim removed 4 bases at V and 0 bases at J, leaving 4 bases unmatched. Germline CDR1 SGHNT, CDR2 YENEEA. This CDR3 contains 16 residues. Sequencing was carried out using uninvolved lung tissue not adjacent to the tumor. This chain links TRBV11-3 with TRBJ2-5; 11 bases match TRBD1. The receptor comes from a human donor with non-small cell lung cancer. CDR3 DNA: TGTGCCAGCAGCTCCCGGGACAGGGGGTACCAAGAGACCCAGTACTTC. It specifies CASSSRDRGYQETQYF.